The rows below give T cell receptor beta chains drawn from one sample of a study of blood T cell repertoires in COVID-19. Sequencing used immunoSEQ multiplex PCR; TCRdb keeps in-frame clones, though not all of them. The sample gives 200,000 to 250,000 clones, roughly 89% of which show up once; about 4% is in the top ten. Sequencing input: PBMCs or T cells enriched from blood (not recorded which). All receptors derive from a woman aged 40 to 50 with acute COVID-19. CDR3s leave out the opening cysteine and the closing phenylalanine or tryptophan. A D gene is named only where the DNA matches it firmly.

d_call j_call v_call cdr3_aa
NA TRBJ2-6 TRBV29-1 SVESQSGANVLT
NA TRBJ2-1 TRBV25-1 ASSEGPRGMQF
NA TRBJ1-2 TRBV6-5 ASKLLPGNYGYT
NA TRBJ1-1 TRBV7-8 ASSKYSGANTEAF
TRBD1 TRBJ1-5 TRBV5-8 ASSLAGTGHNQPQH
TRBD1 TRBJ1-6 TRBV7-2 ASSLGQGFGSPLH
NA TRBJ1-2 TRBV2 ASSDNRLINYGYT
TRBD1 TRBJ2-4 TRBV6-5 ASSRDRENIQY
TRBD1 TRBJ1-4 TRBV4-3 ASSDNVDRGLEKLF
TRBD1 TRBJ1-6 TRBV19 ASSIAVQGANWRSPLH
TRBD1 TRBJ1-2 TRBV10-3 AISDFRQGPFLYGYT
TRBD1 TRBJ1-6 TRBV5-1 ASSLGQGNSPLH
TRBD2 TRBJ2-7 TRBV27 ASSLLGGGYEQY
TRBD1 TRBJ2-3 TRBV27 ASSPRTGVTTDTQY
TRBD1 TRBJ1-4 TRBV4-2 ASSRTGAATNEKLF
NA TRBJ1-2 TRBV29-1 SVSGGPWGANYGYT
NA TRBJ1-1 TRBV4-1 ASREAGWSAEAF
TRBD1 TRBJ1-6 TRBV14 ASSPSGGFFSPLH
NA TRBJ2-1 TRBV7-9 ASSFGSSVDEQF
NA TRBJ1-2 TRBV7-2 ASSSRVGYT
TRBD1 TRBJ1-1 TRBV12-5 ASGRSGQGGAEAF
NA TRBJ1-2 TRBV7-9 ASSLAPGGDTNYGYT
NA TRBJ1-6 TRBV19 ASSTTDSSYNSPLH